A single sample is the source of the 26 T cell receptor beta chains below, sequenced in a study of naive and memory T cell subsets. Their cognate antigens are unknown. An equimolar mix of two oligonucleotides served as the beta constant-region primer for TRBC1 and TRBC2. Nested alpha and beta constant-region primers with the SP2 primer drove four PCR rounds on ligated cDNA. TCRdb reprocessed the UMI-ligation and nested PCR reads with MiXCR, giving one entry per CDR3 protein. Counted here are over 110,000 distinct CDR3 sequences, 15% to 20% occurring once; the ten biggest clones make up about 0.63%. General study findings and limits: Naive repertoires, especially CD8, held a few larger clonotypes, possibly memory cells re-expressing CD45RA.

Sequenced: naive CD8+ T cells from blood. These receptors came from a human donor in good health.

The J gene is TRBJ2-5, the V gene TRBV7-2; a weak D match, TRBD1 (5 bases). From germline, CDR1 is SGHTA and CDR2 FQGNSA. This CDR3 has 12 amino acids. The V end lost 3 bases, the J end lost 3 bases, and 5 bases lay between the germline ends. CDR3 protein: CASSLTEETQYF. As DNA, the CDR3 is TGTGCCAGCAGCTTGACAGAAGAGACCCAGTACTTC.

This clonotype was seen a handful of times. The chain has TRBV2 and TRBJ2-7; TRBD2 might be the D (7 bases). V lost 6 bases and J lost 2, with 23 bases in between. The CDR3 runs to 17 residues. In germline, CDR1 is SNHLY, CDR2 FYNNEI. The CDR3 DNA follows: TGTGCCAGCAGCCTAAAGTCCCCAGGGGACTACCCCTACGAGCAGTACTTC. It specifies CASSLKSPGDYPYEQYF. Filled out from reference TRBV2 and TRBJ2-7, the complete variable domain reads EPEVTQTPSHQVTQMGQEVILRCVPISNHLYFYWYRQILGQKVEFLVSFYNNEISEKSEIFDDQFSVERPDGSNFTLKIRSTKLEDSAMYFCASSLKSPGDYPYEQYFGPGTRLTVT.

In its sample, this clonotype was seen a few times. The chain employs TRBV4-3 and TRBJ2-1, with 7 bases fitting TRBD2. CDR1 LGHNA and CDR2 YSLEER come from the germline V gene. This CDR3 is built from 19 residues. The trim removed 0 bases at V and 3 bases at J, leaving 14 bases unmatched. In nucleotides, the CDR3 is TGCGCCAGCAGCCAAGATAGCGAGATCGGGCTAGCGGTCTACAATGAGCAGTTCTTC. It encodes CASSQDSEIGLAVYNEQFF.

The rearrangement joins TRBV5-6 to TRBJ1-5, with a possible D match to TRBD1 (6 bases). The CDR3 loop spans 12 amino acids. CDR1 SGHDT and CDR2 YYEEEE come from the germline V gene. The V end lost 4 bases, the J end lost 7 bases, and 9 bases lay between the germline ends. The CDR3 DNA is TGTGCCAGCAGCGCAGGGGTCCAGCCCCAGCATTTT. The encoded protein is CASSAGVQPQHF.

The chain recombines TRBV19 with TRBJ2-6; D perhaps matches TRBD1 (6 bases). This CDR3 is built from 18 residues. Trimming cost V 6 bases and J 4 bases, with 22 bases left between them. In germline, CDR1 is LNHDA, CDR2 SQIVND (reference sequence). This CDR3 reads CASRLPGTRLEGANVLTF. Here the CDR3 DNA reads TGTGCCAGTAGGCTACCCGGGACAAGGCTCGAAGGGGCCAACGTCCTGACTTTC.

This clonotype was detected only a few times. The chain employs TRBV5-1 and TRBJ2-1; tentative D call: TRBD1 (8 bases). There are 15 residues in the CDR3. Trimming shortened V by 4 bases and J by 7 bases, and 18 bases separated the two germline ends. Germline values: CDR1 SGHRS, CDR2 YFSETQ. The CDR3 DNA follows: TGCGCCAGCAGCCGTACAGGGGGGGACTATAATGAGCAGTTCTTC. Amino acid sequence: CASSRTGGDYNEQFF.

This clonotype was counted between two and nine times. CDR3 residues: CSAREWTENTGELFF. In nucleotides, the CDR3 is TGCAGTGCTAGAGAGTGGACAGAAAACACCGGGGAGCTGTTTTTT. This chain joins TRBV20-1 and TRBJ2-2; D might be TRBD1 (6 bases). The CDR3 spans 15 residues. The V end lost 0 bases, the J end lost 2 bases, and 10 bases lay between the germline ends. From germline, CDR1 is DFQATT and CDR2 SNEGSKA (reference sequence).

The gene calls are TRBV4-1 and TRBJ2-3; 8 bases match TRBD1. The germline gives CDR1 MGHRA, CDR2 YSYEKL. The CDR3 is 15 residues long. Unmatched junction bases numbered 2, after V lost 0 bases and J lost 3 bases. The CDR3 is CASSQEDRETDTQYF. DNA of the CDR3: TGCGCCAGCAGCCAAGAGGACAGGGAAACAGATACGCAGTATTTT.

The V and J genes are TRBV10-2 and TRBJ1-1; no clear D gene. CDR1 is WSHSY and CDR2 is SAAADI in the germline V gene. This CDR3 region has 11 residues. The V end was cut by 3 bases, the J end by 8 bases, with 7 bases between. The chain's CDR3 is CASSESEEAFF. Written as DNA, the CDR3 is TGCGCCAGCAGTGAATCGGAGGAAGCTTTCTTT.

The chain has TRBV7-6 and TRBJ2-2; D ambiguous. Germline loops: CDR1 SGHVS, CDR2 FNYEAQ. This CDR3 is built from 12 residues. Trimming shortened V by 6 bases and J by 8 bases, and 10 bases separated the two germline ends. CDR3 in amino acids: CASSRVKGELFF. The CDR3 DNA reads TGTGCCAGCAGTCGGGTGAAGGGGGAGCTGTTTTTT.

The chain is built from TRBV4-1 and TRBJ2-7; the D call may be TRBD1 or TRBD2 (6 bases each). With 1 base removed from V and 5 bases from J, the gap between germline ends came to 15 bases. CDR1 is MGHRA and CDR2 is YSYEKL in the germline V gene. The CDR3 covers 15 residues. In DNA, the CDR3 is TGCGCCAGCAGCCAAGTTTTGGGGGCGGGGAACGAGCAGTACTTC. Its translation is CASSQVLGAGNEQYF.

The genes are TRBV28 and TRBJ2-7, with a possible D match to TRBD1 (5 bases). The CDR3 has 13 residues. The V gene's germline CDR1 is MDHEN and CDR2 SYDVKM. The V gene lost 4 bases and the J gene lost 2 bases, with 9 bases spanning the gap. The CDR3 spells CASSWNRPYEQYF. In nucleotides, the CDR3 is TGTGCCAGCAGTTGGAACAGGCCCTACGAGCAGTACTTC.

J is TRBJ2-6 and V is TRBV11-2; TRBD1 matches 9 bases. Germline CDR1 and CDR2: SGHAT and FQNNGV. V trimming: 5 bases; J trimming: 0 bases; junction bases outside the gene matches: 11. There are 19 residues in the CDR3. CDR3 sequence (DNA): TGTGCCAGCAGCACGATGGACAGGGGTTCCCCCTCTGGGGCCAACGTCCTGACTTTC. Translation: CASSTMDRGSPSGANVLTF. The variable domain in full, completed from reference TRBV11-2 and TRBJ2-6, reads EAGVAQSPRYKIIEKRQSVAFWCNPISGHATLYWYQQILGQGPKLLIQFQNNGVVDDSQLPKDRFSAERLKGVDSTLKIQPAKLEDSAVYLCASSTMDRGSPSGANVLTFGAGSRLTVL.

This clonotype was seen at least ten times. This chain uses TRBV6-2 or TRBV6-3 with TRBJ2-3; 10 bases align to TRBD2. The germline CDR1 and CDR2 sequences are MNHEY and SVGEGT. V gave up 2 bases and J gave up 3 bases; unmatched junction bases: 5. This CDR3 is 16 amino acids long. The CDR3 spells CASSYLLAGATDTQYF. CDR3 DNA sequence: TGTGCCAGCAGTTACCTCCTAGCGGGGGCGACAGATACGCAGTATTTT.

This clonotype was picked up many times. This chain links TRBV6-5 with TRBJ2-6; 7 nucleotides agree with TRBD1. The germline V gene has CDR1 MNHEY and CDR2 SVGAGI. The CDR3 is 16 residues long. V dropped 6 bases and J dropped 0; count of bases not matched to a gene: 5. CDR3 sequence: CASRGQPHSGANVLTF. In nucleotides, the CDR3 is TGTGCCAGCAGGGGACAGCCTCACTCTGGGGCCAACGTCCTGACTTTC.

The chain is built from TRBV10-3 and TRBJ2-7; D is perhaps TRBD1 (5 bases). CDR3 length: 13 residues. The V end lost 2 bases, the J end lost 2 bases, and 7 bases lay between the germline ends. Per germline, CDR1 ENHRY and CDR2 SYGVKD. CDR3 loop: CAISEDRAYEQYF. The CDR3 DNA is TGTGCCATCAGTGAGGACAGAGCCTACGAGCAGTACTTC.

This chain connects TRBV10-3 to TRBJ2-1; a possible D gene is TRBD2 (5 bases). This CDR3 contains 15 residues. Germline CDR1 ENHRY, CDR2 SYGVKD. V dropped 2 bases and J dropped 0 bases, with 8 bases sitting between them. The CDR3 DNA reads TGTGCCATCAGTGAGCGGGGTAGCTCCTACAATGAGCAGTTCTTC. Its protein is CAISERGSSYNEQFF.

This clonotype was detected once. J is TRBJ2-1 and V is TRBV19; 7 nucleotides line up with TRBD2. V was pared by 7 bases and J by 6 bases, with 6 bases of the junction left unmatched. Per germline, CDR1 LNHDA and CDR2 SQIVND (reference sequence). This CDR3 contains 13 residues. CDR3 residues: CASIGRESNEQFF. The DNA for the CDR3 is TGTGCCAGTATTGGGCGGGAGTCCAATGAGCAGTTCTTC.

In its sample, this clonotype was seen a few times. The CDR3 protein is CAGKESNTGELFF. The CDR3, as DNA: TGTGCCGGAAAAGAGTCGAACACCGGGGAGCTGTTTTTT. The V gene is TRBV4-2, the J gene TRBJ2-2, with D hard to call. The V end was cut by 11 bases, the J end by 0 bases, with 10 bases between. Germline V gene data show CDR1 as LGHNA and CDR2 as YNFKEQ. The CDR3 totals 13 residues.

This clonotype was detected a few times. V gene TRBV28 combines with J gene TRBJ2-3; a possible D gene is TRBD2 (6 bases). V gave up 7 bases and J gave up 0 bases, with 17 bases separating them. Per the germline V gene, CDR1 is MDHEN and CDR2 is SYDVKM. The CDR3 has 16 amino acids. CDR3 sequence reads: CASTTLYGGSTDTQYF. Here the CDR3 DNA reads TGTGCCAGCACGACCTTGTACGGGGGTAGCACAGATACGCAGTATTTT.

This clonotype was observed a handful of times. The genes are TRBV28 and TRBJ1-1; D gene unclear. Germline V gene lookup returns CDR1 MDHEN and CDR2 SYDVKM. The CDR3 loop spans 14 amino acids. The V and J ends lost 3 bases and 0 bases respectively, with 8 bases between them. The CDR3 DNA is TGTGCCAGCAGTTTTCTCCAGATGAACACTGAAGCTTTCTTT. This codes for CASSFLQMNTEAFF.

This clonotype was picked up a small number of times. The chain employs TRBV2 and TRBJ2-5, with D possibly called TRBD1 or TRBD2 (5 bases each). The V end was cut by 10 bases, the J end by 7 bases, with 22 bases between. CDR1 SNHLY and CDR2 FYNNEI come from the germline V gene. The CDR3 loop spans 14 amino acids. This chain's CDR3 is CATIRDEILGTQYF. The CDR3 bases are TGTGCCACCATCCGGGACGAAATACTGGGGACCCAGTACTTC.

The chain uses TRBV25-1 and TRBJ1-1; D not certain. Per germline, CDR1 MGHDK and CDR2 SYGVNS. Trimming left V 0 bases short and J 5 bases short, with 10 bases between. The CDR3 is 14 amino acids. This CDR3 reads CASSEYFGETEAFF. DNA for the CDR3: TGTGCCAGCAGTGAATATTTCGGGGAGACTGAAGCTTTCTTT.

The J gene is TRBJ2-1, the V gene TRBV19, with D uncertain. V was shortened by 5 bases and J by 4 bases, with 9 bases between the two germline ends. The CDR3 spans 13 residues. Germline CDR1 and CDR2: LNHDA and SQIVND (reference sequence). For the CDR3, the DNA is TGTGCCAGTAGTGAACTGGCTTACAATGAGCAGTTCTTC. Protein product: CASSELAYNEQFF. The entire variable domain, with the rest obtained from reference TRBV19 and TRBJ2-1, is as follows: DGGITQSPKYLFRKEGQNVTLSCEQNLNHDAMYWYRQDPGQGLRLIYYSQIVNDFQKGDIAEGYSVSREKKESFPLTVTSAQKNPTAFYLCASSELAYNEQFFGPGTRLTVL.

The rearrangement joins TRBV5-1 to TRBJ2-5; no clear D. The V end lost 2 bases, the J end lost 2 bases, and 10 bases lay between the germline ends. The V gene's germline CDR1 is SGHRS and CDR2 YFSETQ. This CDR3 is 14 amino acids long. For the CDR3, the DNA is TGCGCCAGCAGCTTTATAGGGTTGCAAGAGACCCAGTACTTC. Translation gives CASSFIGLQETQYF.

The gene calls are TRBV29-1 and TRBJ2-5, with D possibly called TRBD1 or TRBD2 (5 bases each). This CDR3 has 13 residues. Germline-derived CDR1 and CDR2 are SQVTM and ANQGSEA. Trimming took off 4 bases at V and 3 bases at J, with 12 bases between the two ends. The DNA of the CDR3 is TGCAGCGTTGTTTCTCTGGGGGAAGAGACCCAGTACTTC. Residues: CSVVSLGEETQYF.